These T cell receptor beta chains were read from a single sample in a study of cytomegalovirus exposure and HLA in healthy donors. Libraries were prepared by immunoSEQ multiplex PCR; TCRdb keeps only in-frame clonotypes and omits some of them. The data hold about 140,000 clones, with more than 60% observed a single time. The sample was PBMCs. Source of these receptors: a man aged 25-45 years in good health and CMV-seropositive. The CDR3 runs from the conserved cysteine through the conserved F or W. The D gene is left open where the match is weak. Clone size is given for some rows only: seen once, a few or many times, or a class if the clone is expanded.

clone_size: many
v_call: TRBV10-3
j_call: TRBJ2-7
d_call: TRBD1
cdr3_nt: TGTGCCATCAGTGTGGTTTCGGGGACAGGCGGCCTCGAGCAGTACTTC
cdr3_aa: CAISVVSGTGGLEQYF

clone_size: -
v_call: TRBV27
j_call: TRBJ2-3
d_call: TRBD2
cdr3_nt: TGTGCCAGCAGTTACCTAGCGGGAGACACAGATACGCAGTATTTT
cdr3_aa: CASSYLAGDTDTQYF

clone_size: -
v_call: TRBV27
j_call: TRBJ2-7
d_call: -
cdr3_nt: TGTGCCAGCAGTACCGGGAGAACGAGAAGCGGTGGGTCCTACGAGCAGTACTTC
cdr3_aa: CASSTGRTRSGGSYEQYF

clone_size: -
v_call: TRBV6-5
j_call: TRBJ2-1
d_call: TRBD2
cdr3_nt: TGTGCCAGCAGTAGTGGCGGGAGCAGGTCCAATGAGCAGTTCTTC
cdr3_aa: CASSSGGSRSNEQFF

clone_size: -
v_call: TRBV4-2
j_call: TRBJ2-7
d_call: -
cdr3_nt: TGTGCCAGCAGCCAAGATGAGGACTCATACTACGAGCAGTACTTC
cdr3_aa: CASSQDEDSYYEQYF

clone_size: few
v_call: TRBV6-1
j_call: TRBJ2-3
d_call: TRBD2
cdr3_nt: TGTGCCAGCAGTGAAAAGATTCGACCGGCTACTAGCGGAAAAAGCACAGATACGCAGTATTTT
cdr3_aa: CASSEKIRPATSGKSTDTQYF

clone_size: -
v_call: TRBV7-3
j_call: TRBJ2-3
d_call: -
cdr3_nt: TGTGCCAGCAGCTCCACTAGCACAGATACGCAGTATTTT
cdr3_aa: CASSSTSTDTQYF

clone_size: few
v_call: TRBV2
j_call: TRBJ2-5
d_call: -
cdr3_nt: TGTGCCAGCAGTGCCCGCGGGGTACCCCAAGAGACCCAGTACTTC
cdr3_aa: CASSARGVPQETQYF

clone_size: -
v_call: TRBV5-1
j_call: TRBJ1-4
d_call: -
cdr3_nt: TGCGCCAGCAGCTTGGCTCAGGATTACGCATACGAAAAACTGTTTTTT
cdr3_aa: CASSLAQDYAYEKLFF

clone_size: -
v_call: TRBV7-2
j_call: TRBJ2-5
d_call: -
cdr3_nt: TGTGCCAGCAGCTTAGTAGGGGGAGGGGGAGAGACCCAGTACTTC
cdr3_aa: CASSLVGGGGETQYF

clone_size: -
v_call: TRBV19
j_call: TRBJ2-1
d_call: TRBD2
cdr3_nt: TGTGCCAGTAGTCCGGGCGGGAGTCGGTATGAGCAGTTCTTC
cdr3_aa: CASSPGGSRYEQFF

clone_size: few
v_call: TRBV9
j_call: TRBJ2-7
d_call: TRBD1
cdr3_nt: TGTGCCAGCAGCGTAGCTACGGGACAGGGCTACGAGCAGTACTTC
cdr3_aa: CASSVATGQGYEQYF

clone_size: few
v_call: TRBV28
j_call: TRBJ2-7
d_call: TRBD2
cdr3_nt: TGTGCCAGCAGGCGGGAGGGAGTGGGGGAGCAGTACTTC
cdr3_aa: CASRREGVGEQYF

clone_size: -
v_call: TRBV5-1
j_call: TRBJ2-1
d_call: -
cdr3_nt: TGCGCCAGCAGCTTGGAGGACACTTACAATGAGCAGTTCTTC
cdr3_aa: CASSLEDTYNEQFF

clone_size: -
v_call: TRBV29-1
j_call: TRBJ2-2
d_call: -
cdr3_nt: TGCAGCGCTGAAGGTGTTACTAGCTCGGTCGGGGAGCTGTTTTTT
cdr3_aa: CSAEGVTSSVGELFF

clone_size: -
v_call: TRBV11-2
j_call: TRBJ2-7
d_call: TRBD2
cdr3_nt: TGTGCCAGCAGACGATCCGGGACTAGCGGGAGGGTGGCGGACTACGAGCAGTACTTC
cdr3_aa: CASRRSGTSGRVADYEQYF

clone_size: once
v_call: TRBV2
j_call: TRBJ2-3
d_call: -
cdr3_nt: TGTGCCAGCAGTGAAGCACGGGATACGCAGTATTTT
cdr3_aa: CASSEARDTQYF

clone_size: -
v_call: TRBV29-1
j_call: TRBJ2-1
d_call: -
cdr3_nt: TGCAGCCAAATGACCGGCGGGTTTAATGAGCAGTTCTTC
cdr3_aa: CSQMTGGFNEQFF

clone_size: few
v_call: TRBV6-5
j_call: TRBJ2-1
d_call: TRBD2
cdr3_nt: TGTGCCAGCAAGCCTAGCGGAGGCTCCTACAATGAGCAGTTCTTC
cdr3_aa: CASKPSGGSYNEQFF

clone_size: -
v_call: TRBV13
j_call: TRBJ2-1
d_call: -
cdr3_nt: TGTGCCAGCAGCTTAACGCGGGGAGGAAGGACCTACAATGAGCAGTTCTTC
cdr3_aa: CASSLTRGGRTYNEQFF

clone_size: -
v_call: TRBV11-2
j_call: TRBJ2-1
d_call: TRBD2
cdr3_nt: TGTGCCAGCAGACTTTTAGCGGGAGGAGGACATGAGCAGTTCTTC
cdr3_aa: CASRLLAGGGHEQFF

clone_size: -
v_call: TRBV19
j_call: TRBJ2-2
d_call: -
cdr3_nt: TGTGCCAGTAGTATTCGACCAGGGGTCGGGCGTGACACCGGGGAGCTGTTTTTT
cdr3_aa: CASSIRPGVGRDTGELFF

clone_size: once
v_call: TRBV4-2
j_call: TRBJ2-7
d_call: TRBD2
cdr3_nt: TGTGCCAGCAGCCACGGGACTAGCGGGAAGGGCGAGCAGTACTTC
cdr3_aa: CASSHGTSGKGEQYF

clone_size: few
v_call: TRBV4-2
j_call: TRBJ2-1
d_call: -
cdr3_nt: TGTGCCAGCAGCCAAGGGGTTGGGCTAACCACAACCTACAATGAGCAGTTCTTC
cdr3_aa: CASSQGVGLTTTYNEQFF

clone_size: few
v_call: TRBV28
j_call: TRBJ1-5
d_call: -
cdr3_nt: TGTGCCAGCAGTTTGGTTGACAGAAATCAGCCCCAGCATTTT
cdr3_aa: CASSLVDRNQPQHF

clone_size: -
v_call: TRBV5-1
j_call: TRBJ1-2
d_call: -
cdr3_nt: TGCGCCAGCAGCTTGGTTGGGGGGGGCGGCTATGGCTACACCTTC
cdr3_aa: CASSLVGGGGYGYTF

clone_size: -
v_call: TRBV2
j_call: TRBJ1-4
d_call: -
cdr3_nt: TGTGCCAGCAGTTTACACCCCTATGAAAAACTGTTTTTT
cdr3_aa: CASSLHPYEKLFF

clone_size: -
v_call: TRBV27
j_call: TRBJ1-2
d_call: -
cdr3_nt: TGTGCCAGCAGTTTTCGGGGTTATAACTATGGCTACACCTTC
cdr3_aa: CASSFRGYNYGYTF

clone_size: few
v_call: TRBV5-8
j_call: TRBJ2-7
d_call: -
cdr3_nt: TGTGCCAGCAGCGGGCCCGGAGGCGAGCAGTACTTC
cdr3_aa: CASSGPGGEQYF

clone_size: few
v_call: TRBV19
j_call: TRBJ1-3
d_call: -
cdr3_nt: TGTGCCAGTATTCGACAGAATGGAAACACCATATATTTT
cdr3_aa: CASIRQNGNTIYF

clone_size: -
v_call: TRBV19
j_call: TRBJ2-2
d_call: -
cdr3_nt: TGTGCCAGCCTCAGTCATGAGCGCGGGGAGCTGTTTTTT
cdr3_aa: CASLSHERGELFF